Shown below are 14 T cell receptor beta chains from a single sample sequenced in a study of T cell changes during pregnancy in multiple sclerosis. TCRdb's copy holds only in-frame clones and misses some; the assay was immunoSEQ multiplex PCR. This sample has 20,000 to 25,000 clones, with about 84% found just once. This sample comprised CD8+ T cells from peripheral blood mononuclear cells, obtained before pregnancy. The receptors here all came from a female donor with multiple sclerosis, enrolled in a pregnancy study.

This clone was seen only once. The chain employs TRBV6-5 and TRBJ2-7; 12 bases agree with TRBD2. The CDR3 consists of 16 residues. The germline V gene has CDR1 MNHEY and CDR2 SVGAGI. After removal of 0 bases from V and 7 bases from J, the junction contained 7 bases not matched to a gene. CDR3 DNA sequence: TGTGCCAGCAGTTACTCACTAGCGGGAGGCCCCACGGAGCAGTACTTC. Its translation: CASSYSLAGGPTEQYF.

This clone has only one observation. The rearrangement uses TRBV28 and TRBJ2-7; the D gene is possibly TRBD2 (6 bases). The germline V gene has CDR1 MDHEN and CDR2 SYDVKM. This CDR3 has 15 amino acids. The V and J ends lost 2 bases and 2 bases respectively, with 13 bases between them. The CDR3 DNA reads TGTGCCAGCAGTTTACGACTCGGCGGGGCCTACGAGCAGTACTTC. It is translated as CASSLRLGGAYEQYF.

The sample holds one count of this clone. The chain joins TRBV4-2 to TRBJ1-4; 10 bases are a match to TRBD1. The CDR3 sequence is 16 residues long. V lost 0 bases, J lost 7 bases, and 5 bases stayed unmatched. The germline V gene has CDR1 LGHNA and CDR2 YNFKEQ. The CDR3 here is CASSQDLGQGFEKLFF. The CDR3, as DNA: TGTGCCAGCAGCCAAGATCTGGGACAGGGGTTTGAAAAACTGTTTTTT.

The V and J genes are TRBV4-3 and TRBJ2-7, with D possibly TRBD1 on 5 matching bases. The CDR3 totals 15 residues. Trimming removed 3 bases from V and 0 bases from J, with 12 bases in between. From germline, CDR1 is LGHNA and CDR2 YSLEER. The CDR3 loop is CASSQLTGFSYEQYF. CDR3 in DNA: TGCGCCAGCAGCCAGCTAACAGGTTTCTCCTACGAGCAGTACTTC.

The CDR3 is CASRGEANEQFF. The CDR3 DNA reads TGTGCCAGCAGGGGGGAGGCTAATGAGCAGTTCTTC. V usage is TRBV7-9 and J usage is TRBJ2-1; perhaps TRBD2 as D (6 bases). The CDR3 is made up of 12 amino acids. Trimming pared 6 bases from V and 7 bases from J, leaving 10 bases between. The germline CDR1 and CDR2 sequences are SEHNR and FQNEAQ (reference sequence).

This chain joins TRBV4-1 and TRBJ2-3; D call uncertain. V lost 3 bases, J lost 4 bases, and 11 bases lay in between. CDR3 length: 14 residues. Germline loops: CDR1 MGHRA, CDR2 YSYEKL. The CDR3 sequence is CASSHPAWSDTQYF. The CDR3 coding sequence is TGCGCCAGCAGCCATCCCGCGTGGTCAGATACGCAGTATTTT.

J is TRBJ1-1 and V is TRBV16, with a weak D call TRBD1 (6 bases). Trimming shortened V by 0 bases and J by 4 bases, and 6 bases separated the two germline ends. The CDR3 consists of 13 residues. Germline CDR1 KGHSY, CDR2 FQNENV. CDR3 in DNA: TGTGCCAGCAGCCAATCGACAGGCACTGAAGCTTTCTTT. Translating it yields CASSQSTGTEAFF.

This chain uses TRBV28 with TRBJ2-7, with a possible D match to TRBD2 (5 bases). The CDR3 runs to 13 residues. Per germline, CDR1 MDHEN and CDR2 SYDVKM. The V end was cut by 4 bases, the J end by 2 bases, with 9 bases between. CDR3 DNA sequence: TGTGCCAGCAGTTGGACCGGGGCCTACGAGCAGTACTTC. Encoded protein: CASSWTGAYEQYF.

V is TRBV19 and J is TRBJ1-2; the match to TRBD1 covers 8 bases. The CDR3 covers 15 residues. Germline V lookup: CDR1 LNHDA, CDR2 SQIVND (reference sequence). V was clipped by 5 bases and J by 5 bases; unmatched bases: 10. CDR3 protein: CASSDLQGARYGYTF. As DNA, the CDR3 is TGTGCCAGTAGTGATCTCCAGGGGGCGAGGTATGGCTACACCTTC.

This clone was seen once. The V and J genes are TRBV5-4 and TRBJ2-7, with TRBD1 matching over 7 bases. The CDR3 contains 14 residues. Trimming took 1 base from V and 3 from J; bases not matched to a gene: 4. Germline CDR1 is SGHNT and CDR2 is YYREEE (reference sequence). The CDR3 coding sequence is TGTGCCAGCAGCTTGCCGGGACAGCGCTACGAGCAGTACTTC. It encodes CASSLPGQRYEQYF.

CDR3 DNA: TGTGCCAGCAGTGACAAGAGGGAGGAATACGCTGAGCAGTTCTTC. Translation gives CASSDKREEYAEQFF. The genes are TRBV6-4 and TRBJ2-1, with TRBD2 as a possible D gene (6 bases). The CDR3 totals 15 residues. The V and J ends lost 2 bases and 9 bases respectively, with 17 bases between them. Germline CDR1 MRHNA, CDR2 SNTAGT.

The genes are TRBV30 and TRBJ1-1; possibly TRBD1 for D (5 bases). Germline V gene lookup returns CDR1 GTSNPN and CDR2 SVGIG (reference sequence). V shed 1 base and J shed 0 bases, with 24 bases lying between them. The CDR3 covers 19 residues. The CDR3 bases are TGTGCCTGGAGTGGTCCGCTCGTCGCCCAACGGGGGATGAACACTGAAGCTTTCTTT. This encodes CAWSGPLVAQRGMNTEAFF.

This clone turned up a few times. This sequence joins TRBV4-3 and TRBJ2-3; 7 nucleotides align to TRBD2. The CDR3 is 18 residues long. Trimming took 0 bases from V and 0 from J; bases not matched to a gene: 9. The V gene's germline CDR1 is LGHNA and CDR2 YSLEER. CDR3 sequence: CASSQDPPSGPSTDTQYF. CDR3 sequence (DNA): TGCGCCAGCAGCCAAGATCCACCTAGCGGTCCTAGCACAGATACGCAGTATTTT.

This clone is medium-sized in the sample. This rearrangement joins TRBV4-1 to TRBJ2-7; 9 nucleotides match TRBD1. CDR1 and CDR2 (germline): MGHRA, YSYEKL. CDR3 length: 15 residues. Trimming cost V 4 bases and J 3 bases; bases outside gene matches: 7. The CDR3 nucleotides read TGCGCCAGCAGCCCGGGACAGGGTGGTGACTACGAGCAGTACTTC. It yields the protein CASSPGQGGDYEQYF.